This T cell receptor beta chain was retrieved from a study of patients and donors after allogeneic stem cell transplantation. This CDR3 is built from 15 residues. Germline V gene lookup returns CDR1 MNHEY and CDR2 SMNVEV (reference sequence). The ends were cut back, 6 bases at V and 7 bases at J, with 16 bases in the middle. This clonotype is labeled as hyperexpanded. Each CDR3 protein gets one entry after TCRdb re-called the RT-PCR reads with MiXCR. The profile shows 630 or so distinct CDR3 sequences, more than 1.3% of them singletons. The TCR originated in a human donor who was either an allogeneic HSCT recipient or a stem cell or donor lymphocyte infusion donor (not recorded which). It is not recorded whose cells these are; they may come from a transplant donor. The chain recombines TRBV27 with TRBJ1-6; D is perhaps TRBD1 (5 bases). Sequences were obtained from blood, either unsorted or a sorted T cell fraction (not recorded which). CDR3: CASRLGPAANSPLHF. CDR3 sequence (DNA): TGTGCCAGCAGGCTGGGGCCCGCGGCAAATTCACCCCTCCACTTT.